The present TCR beta chain was sequenced within a study of OX40 agonist ivuxolimab in advanced cancers. Germline CDR1 reads MNHNS; CDR2 reads SASEGT. This CDR3 has 16 amino acids. Trimming cost V 3 bases and J 3 bases; bases outside gene matches: 4. TCRdb keeps only in-frame clones here, not all; method: immunoSEQ multiplex PCR. The sample has 94,000 or so clones, approximately 80% seen once. V usage is TRBV6-1 and J usage is TRBJ2-2, with 10 nucleotides matching TRBD1. The sample here was CD4+ or CD8+ T cells sorted from blood, taken in a trial of the OX40 agonist ivuxolimab. This TCR was sampled from an adult with an advanced solid tumor such as melanoma, head and neck, liver or kidney cancer. Here the CDR3 reads CASSETGGAYTGELFF. In nucleotides, the CDR3 is TGTGCCAGCAGTGAGACAGGGGGCGCTTACACCGGGGAGCTGTTTTTT.